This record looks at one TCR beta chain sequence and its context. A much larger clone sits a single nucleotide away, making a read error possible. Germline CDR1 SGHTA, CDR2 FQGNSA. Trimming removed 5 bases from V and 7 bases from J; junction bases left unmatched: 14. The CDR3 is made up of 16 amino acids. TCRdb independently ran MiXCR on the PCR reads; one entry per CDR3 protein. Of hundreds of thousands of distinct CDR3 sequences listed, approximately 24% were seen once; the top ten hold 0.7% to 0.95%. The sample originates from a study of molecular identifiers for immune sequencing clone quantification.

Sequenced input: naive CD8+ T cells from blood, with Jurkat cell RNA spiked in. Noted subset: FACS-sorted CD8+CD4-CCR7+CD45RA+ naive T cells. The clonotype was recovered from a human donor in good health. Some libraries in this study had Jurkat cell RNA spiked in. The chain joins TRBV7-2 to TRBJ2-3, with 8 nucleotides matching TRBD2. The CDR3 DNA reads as TGTGCCAGCAGCGTAAGGGGCGGGGGGCCCCGGTATACGCAGTATTTT. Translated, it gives CASSVRGGGPRYTQYF.